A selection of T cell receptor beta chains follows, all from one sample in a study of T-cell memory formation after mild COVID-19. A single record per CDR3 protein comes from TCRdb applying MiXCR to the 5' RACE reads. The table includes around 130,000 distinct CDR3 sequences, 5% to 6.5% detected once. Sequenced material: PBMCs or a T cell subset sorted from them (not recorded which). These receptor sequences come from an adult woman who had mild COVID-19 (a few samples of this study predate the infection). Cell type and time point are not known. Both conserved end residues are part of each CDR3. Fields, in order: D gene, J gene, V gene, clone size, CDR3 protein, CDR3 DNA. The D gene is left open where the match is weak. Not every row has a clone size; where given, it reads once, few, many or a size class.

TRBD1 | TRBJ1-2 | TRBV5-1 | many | CASSTGQVYGYTF | TGCGCCAGCAGCACTGGACAGGTCTATGGCTACACCTTC
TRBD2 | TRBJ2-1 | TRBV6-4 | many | CASSDELATGGQFF | TGTGCCAGCAGTGATGAACTAGCGACTGGGGGGCAGTTCTTC
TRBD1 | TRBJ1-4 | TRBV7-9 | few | CASSLYVGGQGIKLFF | TGTGCCAGCAGCTTATATGTCGGAGGACAGGGGATAAAACTGTTTTTT
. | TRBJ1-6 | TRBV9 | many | CASSIGAISPLHF | TGTGCCAGCAGTATAGGGGCTATTTCACCCCTCCACTTT
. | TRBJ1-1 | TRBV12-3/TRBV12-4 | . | CASSLAGYGASTEAFF | TGTGCCAGCAGTTTAGCGGGCTATGGGGCAAGCACTGAAGCTTTCTTT
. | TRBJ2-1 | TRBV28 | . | CASRWARFHPGSSYNEQFF | TGTGCCAGCAGGTGGGCCAGGTTTCACCCTGGGAGCTCCTACAATGAGCAGTTCTTC
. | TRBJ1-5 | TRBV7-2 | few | CASSLRSNQPQHF | TGTGCCAGCAGCTTACGGAGCAATCAGCCCCAGCATTTT
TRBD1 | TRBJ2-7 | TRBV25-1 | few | CASSPFGQGYSYEQYF | TGTGCCAGCAGTCCTTTCGGACAGGGGTACTCCTACGAGCAGTACTTC
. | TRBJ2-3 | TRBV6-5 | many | CASSPSGQADTQYF | TGTGCCAGCAGTCCCTCAGGGCAGGCGGATACGCAGTATTTT
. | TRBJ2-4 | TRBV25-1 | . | CASSPAEGAGGKNIQYF | TGTGCCAGCAGTCCGGCGGAGGGGGCAGGGGGCAAAAACATTCAGTACTTC
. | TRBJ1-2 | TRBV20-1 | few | CSARQPGLYGYTF | TGCAGTGCTCGTCAACCGGGACTATATGGCTACACCTTC
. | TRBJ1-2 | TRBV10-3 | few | CAISDSAGSALRGYTF | TGTGCCATCAGTGACTCGGCGGGGTCAGCCCTCCGGGGCTACACCTTC
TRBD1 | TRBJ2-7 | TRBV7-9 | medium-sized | CASSGRDRIYEQYF | TGTGCCAGCAGCGGACGGGACAGGATCTACGAGCAGTACTTC
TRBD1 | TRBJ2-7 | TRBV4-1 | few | CASSPPGGQKISYEQYF | TGCGCCAGCAGCCCACCAGGGGGACAGAAGATCTCCTACGAGCAGTACTTC
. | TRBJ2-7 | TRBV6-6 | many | CASSYPPGIRYEQYF | TGTGCCAGCAGTTACCCCCCGGGAATACGCTACGAGCAGTACTTC
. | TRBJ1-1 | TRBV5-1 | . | CASSETQGGDTEAFF | TGCGCCAGCAGCGAAACACAGGGAGGTGACACTGAAGCTTTCTTT
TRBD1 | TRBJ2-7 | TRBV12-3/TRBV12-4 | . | CASVAGGTGYEQYF | TGTGCCAGCGTCGCAGGGGGTACCGGCTACGAGCAGTACTTC
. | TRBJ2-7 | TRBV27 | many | CASSLSAGYEQYF | TGTGCCAGCAGTTTATCTGCGGGATACGAGCAGTACTTC
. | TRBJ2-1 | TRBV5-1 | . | CASSKDPQGEQFF | TGCGCCAGCAGCAAAGATCCTCAGGGTGAGCAGTTCTTC
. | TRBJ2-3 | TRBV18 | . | CASSPGVLLAYTQYF | TGTGCCAGCTCCCCCGGTGTTTTGCTAGCCTATACGCAGTATTTT
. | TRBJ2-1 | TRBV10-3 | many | CATGTNDPVFF | TGTGCCACCGGGACCAATGATCCAGTCTTCTTC
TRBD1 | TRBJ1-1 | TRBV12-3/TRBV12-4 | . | CASKGEGTGDPNTEAFF | TGTGCCAGCAAAGGGGAGGGGACAGGGGACCCAAACACTGAAGCTTTCTTT
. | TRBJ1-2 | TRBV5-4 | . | CASSTDIYGYTF | TGTGCCAGCAGCACGGACATCTATGGCTACACCTTC
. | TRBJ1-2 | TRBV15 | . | CATRAGGQIYGYTF | TGTGCCACCCGAGCGGGGGGACAAATCTATGGCTACACCTTC
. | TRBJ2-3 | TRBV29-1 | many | CSVGQGSTDTQYF | TGCAGCGTTGGGCAGGGAAGCACAGATACGCAGTATTTT
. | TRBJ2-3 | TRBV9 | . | CASSVEGASTDTQYF | TGTGCCAGCAGCGTAGAAGGGGCTTCCACAGATACGCAGTATTTT
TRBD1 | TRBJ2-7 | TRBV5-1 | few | CASSWGQDAYEQYF | TGCGCCAGCAGCTGGGGACAGGATGCCTACGAGCAGTACTTC
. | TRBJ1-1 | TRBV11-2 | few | CASSLTDGGTEAFF | TGTGCCAGCAGCTTAACGGACGGGGGGACTGAAGCTTTCTTT
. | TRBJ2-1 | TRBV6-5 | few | CASRTSGGTQFF | TGTGCCAGCAGGACTTCCGGGGGAACCCAGTTCTTC
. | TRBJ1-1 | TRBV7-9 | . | CASSLSGGDTEAFF | TGTGCCAGCAGCTTATCGGGGGGAGACACTGAAGCTTTCTTT
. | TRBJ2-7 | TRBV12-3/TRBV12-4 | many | CASSLEGPPYF | TGTGCCAGCAGTTTAGAGGGACCCCCGTACTTC
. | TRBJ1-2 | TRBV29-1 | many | CSVVTQVNYGYTF | TGCAGCGTGGTTACCCAGGTTAACTATGGCTACACCTTC
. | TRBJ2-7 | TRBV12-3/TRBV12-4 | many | CASSNRKTNTGEQYF | TGTGCCAGCAGTAACAGAAAAACTAACACTGGCGAGCAGTACTTC
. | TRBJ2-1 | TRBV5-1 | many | CASSVTYNEQFF | TGCGCCAGCAGCGTGACCTACAATGAGCAGTTCTTC
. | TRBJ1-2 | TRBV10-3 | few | CAISVAGALNGYTF | TGTGCCATCAGTGTTGCAGGGGCGCTTAATGGCTACACCTTC
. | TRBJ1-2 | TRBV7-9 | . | CASSPGTNYGYTF | TGTGCCAGCAGCCCCGGGACTAACTATGGCTACACCTTC
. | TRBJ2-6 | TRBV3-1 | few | CASSPVFRPGANVLTF | TGTGCCAGCAGCCCAGTTTTTCGCCCTGGGGCCAACGTCCTGACTTTC
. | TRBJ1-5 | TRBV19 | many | CASSPESNQPQHF | TGTGCCAGTAGTCCGGAGAGCAATCAGCCCCAGCATTTT
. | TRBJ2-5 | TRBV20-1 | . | CSSRRSSPATQYF | TGCAGCTCACGCCGGAGTAGCCCAGCGACCCAGTACTTC
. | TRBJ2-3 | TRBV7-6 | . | CASSFQVATDTQYF | TGTGCCAGCAGCTTTCAAGTAGCTACGGATACGCAGTATTTT
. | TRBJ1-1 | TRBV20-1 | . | CSARAGAGVTEAFF | TGCAGTGCTAGAGCCGGGGCAGGAGTCACTGAAGCTTTCTTT
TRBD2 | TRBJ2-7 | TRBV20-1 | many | CSARDYSYEQYF | TGCAGTGCCCGGGACTATTCCTACGAGCAGTACTTC
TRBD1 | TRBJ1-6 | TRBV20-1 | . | CSAKDREGNSPLHF | TGCAGTGCTAAGGACAGGGAGGGAAATTCACCCCTCCACTTT
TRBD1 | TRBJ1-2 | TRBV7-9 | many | CASSPRTGNYGYTF | TGTGCCAGCAGCCCCCGGACAGGCAACTATGGCTACACCTTC
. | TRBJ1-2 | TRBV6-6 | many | CASSPTGQAYGYTF | TGTGCCAGCAGTCCGACAGGTCAAGCCTATGGCTACACCTTC
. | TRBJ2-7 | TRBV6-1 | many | CAIRTGYEQYF | TGTGCCATCCGTACAGGATACGAGCAGTACTTC
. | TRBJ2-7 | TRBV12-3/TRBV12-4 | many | CASSLVQRAYEQYF | TGTGCCAGCAGTTTAGTCCAGAGGGCCTACGAGCAGTACTTC
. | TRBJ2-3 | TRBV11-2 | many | CASSLLGFTDTQYF | TGTGCCAGCAGCCTCCTAGGGTTTACAGATACGCAGTATTTT
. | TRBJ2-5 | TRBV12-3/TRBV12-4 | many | CASSLSSVETQYF | TGTGCCAGCAGTTTATCTAGCGTGGAGACCCAGTACTTC
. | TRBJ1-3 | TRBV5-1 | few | CASSFGTSGTYGNTIYF | TGCGCCAGCAGCTTTGGTACATCAGGGACCTATGGAAACACCATATATTTT
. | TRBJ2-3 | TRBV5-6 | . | CASSRGQLSSTDTQYF | TGTGCCAGCAGCCGAGGACAGCTTTCTAGCACAGATACGCAGTATTTT
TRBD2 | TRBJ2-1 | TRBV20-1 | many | CSARESSGRAYNEQFF | TGCAGTGCTAGAGAGTCTAGCGGGAGGGCCTACAATGAGCAGTTCTTC
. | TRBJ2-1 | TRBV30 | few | CAWSVGHGDNEQFF | TGTGCCTGGAGTGTCGGACACGGGGACAATGAGCAGTTCTTC